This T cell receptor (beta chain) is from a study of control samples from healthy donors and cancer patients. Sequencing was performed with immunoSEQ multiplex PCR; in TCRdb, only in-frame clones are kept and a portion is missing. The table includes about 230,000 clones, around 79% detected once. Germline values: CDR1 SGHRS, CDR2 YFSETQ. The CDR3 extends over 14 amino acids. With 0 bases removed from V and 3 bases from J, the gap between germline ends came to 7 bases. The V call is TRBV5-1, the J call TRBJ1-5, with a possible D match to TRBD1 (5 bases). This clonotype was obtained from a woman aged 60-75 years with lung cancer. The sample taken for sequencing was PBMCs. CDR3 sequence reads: CASSLEGTNQPQHF. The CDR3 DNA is TGCGCCAGCAGCTTGGAGGGGACCAATCAGCCCCAGCATTTT.